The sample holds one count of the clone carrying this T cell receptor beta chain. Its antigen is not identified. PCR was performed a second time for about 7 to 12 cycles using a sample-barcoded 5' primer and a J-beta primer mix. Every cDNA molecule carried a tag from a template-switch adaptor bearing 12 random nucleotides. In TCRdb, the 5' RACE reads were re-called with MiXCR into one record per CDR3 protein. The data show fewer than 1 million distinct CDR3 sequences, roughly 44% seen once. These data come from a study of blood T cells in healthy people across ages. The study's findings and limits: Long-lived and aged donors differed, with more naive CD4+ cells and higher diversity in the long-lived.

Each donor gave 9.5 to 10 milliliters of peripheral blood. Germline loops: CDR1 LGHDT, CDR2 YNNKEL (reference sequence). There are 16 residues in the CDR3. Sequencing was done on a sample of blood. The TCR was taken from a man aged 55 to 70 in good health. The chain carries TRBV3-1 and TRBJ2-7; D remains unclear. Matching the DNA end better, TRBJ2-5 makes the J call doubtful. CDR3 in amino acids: CASSQDYRIRLGTQYF. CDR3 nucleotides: TGTGCCAGCAGCCAAGATTATCGGATTCGACTGGGGACCCAGTACTTC.